Below are 14 T cell receptor beta chains sequenced from a single sample in a study of T cell changes during pregnancy in multiple sclerosis. Here immunoSEQ multiplex PCR was the method, and the copy in TCRdb shows in-frame clones only, minus some. Found here are about 40,000 clones, 91% of them singletons; the top ten hold 0.5%. The material sequenced was CD4+ T cells from peripheral blood mononuclear cells, taken in the second trimester of pregnancy. The receptors were sampled from a female donor in good health, enrolled as a control in a pregnancy study.

The gene calls are TRBV28 and TRBJ1-4; no definite D call. V was cut by 9 bases and J by 7 bases, with 15 bases left in between. The germline CDR1 and CDR2 sequences are MDHEN and SYDVKM. The CDR3 is 13 residues long. This CDR3 is CASSPQSVEKLFF. The CDR3 nucleotides are TGTGCCAGTTCTCCGCAGAGCGTTGAAAAACTGTTTTTT.

The CDR3 DNA is TGTGCCTGTGCATTGGACAGGGGCAATGAGCAGTTCTTC. Translation: CACALDRGNEQFF. This chain uses TRBV30 with TRBJ2-1, with 9 bases fitting TRBD1. Germline CDR1 is GTSNPN and CDR2 is SVGIG (reference sequence). The junction had 6 bases not matched to a gene; V was cut back by 6 bases and J by 6 bases. CDR3 length equals 13 residues.

V gene TRBV6-1 combines with J gene TRBJ2-7, with 8 positions matching TRBD1. With 4 bases clipped from V and 10 bases from J, the junction kept 9 bases outside the gene matches. The CDR3 covers 13 residues. Germline V gene sequence: CDR1 MNHNS, CDR2 SASEGT. CDR3: CASSAGGWVGQYF. CDR3 nucleotide sequence: TGTGCCAGCAGTGCAGGGGGCTGGGTAGGTCAGTACTTC.

This chain connects TRBV28 to TRBJ2-2; D is undetermined. This CDR3 contains 13 residues. The V end was cut by 6 bases, the J end by 7 bases, with 12 bases between. The germline V gene has CDR1 MDHEN and CDR2 SYDVKM. The CDR3 sequence: CASSLPVFGELFF. The CDR3 DNA is TGTGCCAGCAGCCTCCCCGTGTTCGGGGAGCTGTTTTTT.

The rearrangement joins TRBV5-4 to TRBJ1-1; D is undetermined. CDR3 length equals 15 residues. The V gene's germline CDR1 is SGHNT and CDR2 YYREEE (reference sequence). V lost 6 bases to trimming and J lost 0 bases, with 15 bases between them. CDR3 amino acids: CASTIGSSMNTEAFF. The CDR3 coding sequence is TGTGCCAGCACCATCGGTAGTTCCATGAACACTGAAGCTTTCTTT.

This clone was picked up a small number of times. The chain uses TRBV10-2 and TRBJ1-1; no reliable D call. This CDR3 is 14 amino acids long. The V end was cut by 6 bases, the J end by 4 bases, with 15 bases between. The germline CDR1 and CDR2 sequences are WSHSY and SAAADI. In DNA form, the CDR3 reads TGCGCCAGCAGCCCCGGGGTAATAGGCACTGAAGCTTTCTTT. Amino acid sequence: CASSPGVIGTEAFF.

The chain recombines TRBV5-5 with TRBJ1-2, with 9 bases identical to TRBD1. The germline V gene encodes CDR1 SGHKS and CDR2 YYEKEE (reference sequence). The junction had 6 bases not matched to a gene; V was cut back by 5 bases and J by 1 base. The CDR3 is 15 amino acids. CDR3 region: CASRPRQGGNYGYTF. Written as DNA, the CDR3 is TGTGCCAGCAGACCCCGACAGGGGGGTAACTATGGCTACACCTTC.

The chain links TRBV30 to TRBJ2-3; possibly TRBD2 for D (5 bases). The V end was cut by 3 bases, the J end by 8 bases, with 9 bases between. The germline V gene has CDR1 GTSNPN and CDR2 SVGIG (reference sequence). The CDR3 consists of 11 residues. The CDR3 DNA follows: TGTGCCTGGAGGGACGAGGGTACGCAGTATTTT. Amino acid sequence: CAWRDEGTQYF.

The count of this clone is one. V and J are TRBV30 and TRBJ2-5; 9 bases are shared with TRBD2. With 1 base clipped from V and 2 bases from J, the junction kept 8 bases outside the gene matches. CDR1 is GTSNPN and CDR2 is SVGIG in the germline V gene (reference sequence). This CDR3 spans 16 amino acids. CDR3 loop: CAWSARWAGGQETQYF. CDR3 bases: TGTGCCTGGAGTGCCCGGTGGGCGGGGGGGCAAGAGACCCAGTACTTC. The entire variable domain, with the rest obtained from reference TRBV30 and TRBJ2-5, is as follows: SQTIHQWPATLVQPVGSPLSLECTVEGTSNPNLYWYRQAAGRGLQLLFYSVGIGQISSEVPQNLSASRPQDRQFILSSKKLLLSDSGFYLCAWSARWAGGQETQYFGPGTRLLVL.

The chain uses TRBV7-8 and TRBJ2-7, with TRBD2 identical over 12 bases. With 1 base clipped from V and 6 bases from J, the junction kept 10 bases outside the gene matches. Germline CDR1 reads SGHVS; CDR2 reads FQNEAQ. The CDR3 loop spans 17 amino acids. CDR3 DNA: TGTGCCAGCAGCTTAGTGCCGAGAAGACTAGCGGGAGCCGAGCAGTACTTC. It translates to CASSLVPRRLAGAEQYF.

CDR3 DNA: TGTGCCAGCGGACGGGGACAGGGCTACACCGGGGAGCTGTTTTTT. Its protein is CASGRGQGYTGELFF. The chain links TRBV7-9 to TRBJ2-2, with TRBD1 matching over 9 bases. This CDR3 has 15 amino acids. Germline CDR1 is SEHNR and CDR2 is FQNEAQ (reference sequence). Trimming cost V 8 bases and J 3 bases; bases outside gene matches: 7.

The V and J genes are TRBV7-2 and TRBJ2-1; TRBD2 might be the D (5 bases). Trimming cost V 3 bases and J 1 base, with 10 bases left between them. In germline, CDR1 is SGHTA, CDR2 FQGNSA. The CDR3 covers 15 residues. Here the CDR3 DNA reads TGTGCCAGCAGCTTTGGCGGGTCGTCCTACAATGAGCAGTTCTTC. It translates to CASSFGGSSYNEQFF.

This clone was recorded a few times. This chain links TRBV30 with TRBJ1-3; D might be TRBD1 (5 bases). Per germline, CDR1 GTSNPN and CDR2 SVGIG (reference sequence). V was cut by 0 bases and J by 0 bases, with 9 bases left in between. The CDR3 runs to 15 residues. The CDR3 DNA is TGTGCCTGGAGTGTGTCGGGGGGCTCTGGAAACACCATATATTTT. Translation gives CAWSVSGGSGNTIYF. Supplemented by reference TRBV30 and TRBJ1-3, the full variable domain reads SQTIHQWPATLVQPVGSPLSLECTVEGTSNPNLYWYRQAAGRGLQLLFYSVGIGQISSEVPQNLSASRPQDRQFILSSKKLLLSDSGFYLCAWSVSGGSGNTIYFGEGSWLTVV.

The chain employs TRBV5-6 and TRBJ2-3; TRBD2 agrees at 8 bases. The CDR3 runs to 14 residues. CDR1 and CDR2 (germline): SGHDT, YYEEEE. Germline trimming cut 2 bases from V and 4 bases from J; bases unmatched to any gene: 3. Here the CDR3 reads CASSLKAGADTQYF. For the CDR3, the DNA is TGTGCCAGCAGCTTAAAAGCGGGGGCAGATACGCAGTATTTT.